The present T cell receptor beta chain was sequenced within a study of blood T cell repertoires in COVID-19. At the level of the study: Samples of COVID-19 (acute and convalescent) were obtained from the United States, Italy and Spain. PBMCs, B-cell-depleted T cells, or T cells provided the cDNA or gDNA that made up the material.

In the original workflow: Reference gene primer amplification yielded estimated nucleated cell counts. The protocol was immunoSEQ multiplex PCR, while the TCRdb copy is restricted to in-frame clones and leaves out a portion. The DNA gave D and trimming, while V, J and clone size come from that table. The repertoire consists of more than 200,000 clones, with 80% to 85% occurring once and the leading ten covering 4.4%. Germline CDR1 reads MNHEY; CDR2 reads SVGEGT. Trimming shortened V by 0 bases and J by 6 bases, and 9 bases separated the two germline ends. This CDR3 has 13 residues. This chain links TRBV6-2 or TRBV6-3 with TRBJ2-7, with D perhaps TRBD2 (5 bases). This TCR came from a man aged 50 to 59 with active or convalescent COVID-19. The specimen was peripheral blood. The CDR3 bases are TGTGCCAGCAGTTACTCCCGGGGTGGCGAGCAGTACTTC. Amino acid sequence: CASSYSRGGEQYF.